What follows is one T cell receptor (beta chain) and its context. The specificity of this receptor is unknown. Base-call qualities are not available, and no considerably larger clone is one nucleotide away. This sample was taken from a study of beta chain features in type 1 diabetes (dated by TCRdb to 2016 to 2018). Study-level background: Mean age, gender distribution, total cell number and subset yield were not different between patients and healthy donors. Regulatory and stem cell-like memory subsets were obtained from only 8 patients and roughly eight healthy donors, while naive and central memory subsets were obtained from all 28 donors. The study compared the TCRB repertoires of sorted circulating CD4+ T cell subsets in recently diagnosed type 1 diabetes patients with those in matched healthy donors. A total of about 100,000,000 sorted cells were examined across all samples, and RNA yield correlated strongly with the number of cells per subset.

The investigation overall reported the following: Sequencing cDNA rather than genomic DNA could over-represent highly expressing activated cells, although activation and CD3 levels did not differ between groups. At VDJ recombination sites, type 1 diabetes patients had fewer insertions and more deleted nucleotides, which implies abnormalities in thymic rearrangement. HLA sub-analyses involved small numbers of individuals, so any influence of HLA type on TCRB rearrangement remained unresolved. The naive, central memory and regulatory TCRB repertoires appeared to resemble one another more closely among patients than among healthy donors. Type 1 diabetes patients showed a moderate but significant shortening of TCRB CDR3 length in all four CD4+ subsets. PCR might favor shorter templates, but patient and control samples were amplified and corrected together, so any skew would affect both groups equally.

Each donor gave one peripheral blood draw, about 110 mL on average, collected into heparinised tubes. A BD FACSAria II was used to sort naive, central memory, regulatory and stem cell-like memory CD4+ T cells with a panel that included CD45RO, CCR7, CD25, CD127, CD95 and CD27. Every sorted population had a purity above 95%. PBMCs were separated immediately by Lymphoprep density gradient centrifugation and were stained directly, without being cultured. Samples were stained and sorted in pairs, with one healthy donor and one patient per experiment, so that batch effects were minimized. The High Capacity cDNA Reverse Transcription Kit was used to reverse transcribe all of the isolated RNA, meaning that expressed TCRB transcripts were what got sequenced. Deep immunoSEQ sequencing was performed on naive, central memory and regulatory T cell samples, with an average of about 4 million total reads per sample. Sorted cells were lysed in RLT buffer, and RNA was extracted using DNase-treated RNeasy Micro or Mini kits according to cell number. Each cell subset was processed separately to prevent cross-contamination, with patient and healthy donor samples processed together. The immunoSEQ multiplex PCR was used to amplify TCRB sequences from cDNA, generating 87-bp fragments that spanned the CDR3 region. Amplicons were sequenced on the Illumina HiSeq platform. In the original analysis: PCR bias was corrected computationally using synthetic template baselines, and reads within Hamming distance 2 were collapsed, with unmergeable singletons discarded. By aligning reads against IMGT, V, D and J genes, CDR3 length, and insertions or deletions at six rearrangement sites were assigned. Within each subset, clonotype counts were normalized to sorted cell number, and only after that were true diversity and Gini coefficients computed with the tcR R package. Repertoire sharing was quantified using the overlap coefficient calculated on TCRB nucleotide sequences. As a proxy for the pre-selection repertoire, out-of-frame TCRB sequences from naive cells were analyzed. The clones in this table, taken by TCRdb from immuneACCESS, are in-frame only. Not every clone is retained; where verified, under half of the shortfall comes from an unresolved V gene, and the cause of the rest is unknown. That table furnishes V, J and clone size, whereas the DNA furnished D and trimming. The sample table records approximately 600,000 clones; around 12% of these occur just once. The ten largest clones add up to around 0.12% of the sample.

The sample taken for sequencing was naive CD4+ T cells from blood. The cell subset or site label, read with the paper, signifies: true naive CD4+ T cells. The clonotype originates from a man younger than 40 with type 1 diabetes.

The encoded CDR3 is CSAGYQDGYTF. The nucleotides are TGCAGTGCTGGGTACCAGGATGGCTACACCTTC. The chain was built from TRBV20-1 and TRBJ1-2; a confident D gene designation cannot be given. V and J lose 5 bases and 6 bases, and a span of 10 bases separates them. CDR1 and CDR2, per the germline V gene (reference sequence), are DFQATT and SNEGSKA. There are 11 amino acids in the CDR3, from cysteine to phenylalanine inclusive. CDR3 DNA only is kept here, 33 bases in frame from base 1.